The subject of this entry is one T cell receptor (beta chain). This receptor's antigen is unknown. Per-base quality was not reported, and no clone a single base away is much larger than it. The sample belongs to a study of CD8 T cells in Susac syndrome (dated 2019 in TCRdb). At the level of the whole study: Among the sequenced Susac syndrome patients, six had clinically active disease and roughly 8 were in clinical remission. Susac syndrome patients were therapy-naive, on corticosteroids (some also receiving IVIg), or on IVIg alone at blood withdrawal. The study used repertoire sequencing to test whether antigen drove CD8+ T cell activation and differentiation in Susac syndrome. What the authors observed across the whole study: The number of individuals in the TCR sequencing and HLA analysis was acknowledged as relatively small. In the CD4+ T cell repertoire of Susac syndrome patients, clonal expansion was not detected.

Peripheral blood CD8+ and CD4+ T cells from healthy donors, Susac syndrome patients and multiple sclerosis patients were profiled by high-throughput TCR beta sequencing. The Susac syndrome patients fulfilled recently defined diagnostic criteria for definite or probable disease. Bulk CD8+ and CD4+ T cells were purified by magnetic negative isolation, whereas CD8+ TEMRA cells were enriched by FACS. Blood was collected in EDTA tubes and processed within 24 hours, with PBMCs isolated through density gradient centrifugation. PBMCs intended for TCR sequencing were cryopreserved in liquid nitrogen and thawed later in a water bath at 37 degrees C. A purity of at least 90% was achieved for sorted or isolated CD4+, CD8+ and CD8+ TEMRA cells. RNA was extracted with the RNeasy kit and roughly 0.45 to 1 ug was reverse transcribed using random hexamers. TCR beta CDR3 regions were amplified with the immunoSEQ multiplex PCR assay covering 54 Vbeta and 13 Jbeta segments. PCR amplification bias was corrected by using a synthetic template baseline for primer optimization and computational correction. On the study's bioinformatics: Reads were annotated to V, D and J genes per IMGT and analyzed with immunoSEQ Analyzer, keeping only productive sequences. To calculate clonality, Shannon entropy was normalized by log2 of the number of productive unique sequences and then subtracted from one. For each patient and control, public and private clones were evaluated among the 100 most prevalent clones. Clones were defined as Susac-specific when absent from the healthy and MS cohorts, from fewer than 1,200 published viral clones and from other ImmuneACCESS disease sequences. TCRdb redid the processing of the public reads, applying fastp at Q25 and MiXCR, and retained in-frame beta chains. Every distinct CDR3 protein forms one entry, paired with its most common genes and DNA. The V and J calls here are based on TCRdb, not the publication. The table for this sample lists roughly 200,000 distinct CDR3 sequences; 85% to 95% of them were counted only once. The ten largest make up approximately 0.099% of the sample.

The CDR3 has 13 amino acids, counting the end cysteine and phenylalanine. The CDR3 DNA has 39 bases and is translated from base 1. Based on the germline V gene, the CDR1 and CDR2 sequences are SQVTM and ANQGSEA. Deletion took 6 bases off V and 0 bases off J, with a span of 10 bases between the germline ends. Recombination joined TRBV29-1 with TRBJ2-3; D gene: possibly TRBD2, on 5 matching bases. The sample was CD4+ T cells from PBMCs. This TCR derives from a human donor with Susac syndrome. The CDR3 in this case is CSVGSESTDTQYF. The bases are TGCAGCGTCGGTAGCGAGAGCACAGATACGCAGTATTTT.